This T cell receptor (beta chain) was sequenced in a study of T cells after yellow fever vaccination. Germline loops: CDR1 SGHVS, CDR2 FNYEAQ. V was shortened by 2 bases and J by 1 base, with 12 bases between the two germline ends. CDR3 length: 15 residues. This clonotype was detected ten times or more. TCRdb reanalysed the 5' RACE reads using MiXCR and keeps one entry per CDR3 protein. The sample records fewer than 35,000 distinct CDR3 sequences, approximately 10% being singletons. The rearrangement uses TRBV7-6 and TRBJ2-7; the D gene is possibly TRBD1 (5 bases). The TCR was taken from a man between 18 and 29 years old who received the YFV17D yellow fever vaccine. The sample in question was PBMCs, either bulk or a sorted T-cell subset (CD4+, CD8+, memory, or dextramer-sorted; not recorded which), obtained more than 14 days after the first yellow fever vaccination. CDR3 region: CASSLSDSMSYEQYF. In DNA form, the CDR3 reads TGTGCCAGCAGCTTAAGTGACAGTATGTCCTACGAGCAGTACTTC.